This note documents a single TCR beta chain sequence. A much larger clonotype is one base distant, so this may be a read error. Germline V gene data show CDR1 as DFQATT and CDR2 as SNEGSKA (reference sequence). The CDR3 consists of 12 residues. The V and J ends lost 4 bases and 3 bases, in that order; junction bases with no gene match: 2. MiXCR was run by TCRdb on the RT-PCR reads, yielding one entry per CDR3 protein. The sample carries fewer than 800,000 distinct CDR3 sequences, 12% to 15% recorded once. The chain carries TRBV20-1 and TRBJ2-7, with 8 positions matching TRBD2. The sequence came from a female donor in good health, serving as a healthy control. The material sequenced was memory CD4+ T cells from blood. As DNA, the CDR3 is TGCAGTGCTATCGGGACTAGCTACGAGCAGTACTTC. This sequence encodes CSAIGTSYEQYF.